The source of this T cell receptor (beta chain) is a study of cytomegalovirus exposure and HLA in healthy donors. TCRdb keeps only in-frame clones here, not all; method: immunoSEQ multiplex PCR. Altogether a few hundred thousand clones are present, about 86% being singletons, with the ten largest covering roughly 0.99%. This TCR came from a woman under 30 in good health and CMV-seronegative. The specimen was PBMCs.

Here the CDR3 reads CASSPGQGYTGELFF. The CDR3 bases are TGCGCCAGCAGCCCCGGACAGGGGTACACCGGGGAGCTGTTTTTT. The gene calls are TRBV4-1 and TRBJ2-2; TRBD1 aligns across 9 bases. The CDR3 loop spans 15 amino acids. V lost 4 bases, J lost 3 bases, and 3 bases stayed unmatched. Looked up from germline, CDR1 is MGHRA and CDR2 is YSYEKL.